Included here is one TCR beta chain sequence, with context. The antigen remains unidentified. As for time point: pretreatment peripheral blood. This sample was included in a study of PD-L1 blockade in urothelial cancer. The study, taken as a whole, reports: Enhanced expansion of tumor-associated blood clones at 3 weeks characterized durable-benefit patients.

CDR1 is SGHKS and CDR2 is YYEKEE in the germline V gene (reference sequence). The CDR3 runs to 14 residues. Unmatched junction bases numbered 7, after V lost 4 bases and J lost 7 bases. Some clones are missing from TCRdb's copy, which holds only in-frame ones; the method was immunoSEQ multiplex PCR. The data contain tens of thousands of clones, roughly 84% of them singletons. This material consisted of PBMCs, taken around atezolizumab (anti-PD-L1) treatment. The chain links TRBV5-5 to TRBJ1-2, with TRBD1 matching 10 bases. The receptor's source is a woman aged 70-85 years with urothelial cancer. The CDR3 sequence: CASSMGDRGGGYTF. The CDR3 coding sequence is TGTGCCAGCAGCATGGGGGACAGGGGAGGTGGCTACACCTTC.